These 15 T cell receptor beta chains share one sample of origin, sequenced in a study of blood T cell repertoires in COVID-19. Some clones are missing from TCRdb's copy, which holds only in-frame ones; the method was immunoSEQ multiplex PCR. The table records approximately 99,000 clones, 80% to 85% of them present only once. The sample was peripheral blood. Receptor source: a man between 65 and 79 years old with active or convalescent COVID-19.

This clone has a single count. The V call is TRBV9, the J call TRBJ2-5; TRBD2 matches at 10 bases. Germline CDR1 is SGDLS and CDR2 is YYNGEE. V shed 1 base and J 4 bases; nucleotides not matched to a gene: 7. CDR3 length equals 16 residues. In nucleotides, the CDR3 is TGTGCCAGCAGCGTAACGGGACTAGCGTCGGGAGAGACCCAGTACTTC. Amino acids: CASSVTGLASGETQYF. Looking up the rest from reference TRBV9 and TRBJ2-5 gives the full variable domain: DSGVTQTPKHLITATGQRVTLRCSPRSGDLSVYWYQQSLDQGLQFLIQYYNGEERAKGNILERFSAQQFPDLHSELNLSSLELGDSALYFCASSVTGLASGETQYFGPGTRLLVL.

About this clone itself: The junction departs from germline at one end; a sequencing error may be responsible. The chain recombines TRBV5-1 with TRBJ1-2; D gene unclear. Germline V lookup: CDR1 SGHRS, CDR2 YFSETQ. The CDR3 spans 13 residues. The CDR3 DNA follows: TGCGCCAGCAGCCCGGAGGGCTGGGCCCCCTACCTTTTC. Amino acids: CASSPEGWAPYLF.

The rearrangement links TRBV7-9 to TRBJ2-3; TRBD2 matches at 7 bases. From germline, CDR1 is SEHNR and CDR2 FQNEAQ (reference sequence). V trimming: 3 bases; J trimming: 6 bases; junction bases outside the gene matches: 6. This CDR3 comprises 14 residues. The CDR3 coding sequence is TGTGCCAGCAGCTTCGCGGGAGCCCCGGATACGCAGTATTTT. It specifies CASSFAGAPDTQYF.

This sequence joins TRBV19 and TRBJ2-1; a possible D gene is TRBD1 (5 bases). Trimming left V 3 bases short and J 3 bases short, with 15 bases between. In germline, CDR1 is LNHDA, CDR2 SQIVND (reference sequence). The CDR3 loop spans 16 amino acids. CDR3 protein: CASSISIRVYYNEQFF. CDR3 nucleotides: TGTGCCAGTAGTATCTCCATCAGGGTATACTACAATGAGCAGTTCTTC.

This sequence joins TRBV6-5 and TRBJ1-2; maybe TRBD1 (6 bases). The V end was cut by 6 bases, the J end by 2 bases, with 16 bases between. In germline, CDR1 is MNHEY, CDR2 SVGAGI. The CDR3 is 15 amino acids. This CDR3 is CASSSTGKQNYGYTF. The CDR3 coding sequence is TGTGCCAGCAGCTCTACAGGGAAGCAGAACTATGGCTACACCTTC.

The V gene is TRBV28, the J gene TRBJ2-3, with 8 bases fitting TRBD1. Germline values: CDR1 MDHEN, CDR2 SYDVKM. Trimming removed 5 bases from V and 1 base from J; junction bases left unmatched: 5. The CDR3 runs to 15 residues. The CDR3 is CASSPGGQGTDTQYF. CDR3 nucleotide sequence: TGTGCCAGCAGTCCCGGGGGACAGGGCACAGATACGCAGTATTTT.

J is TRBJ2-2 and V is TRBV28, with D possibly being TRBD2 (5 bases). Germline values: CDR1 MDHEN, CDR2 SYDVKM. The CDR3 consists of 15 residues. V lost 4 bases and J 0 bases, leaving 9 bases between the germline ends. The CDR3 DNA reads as TGTGCCAGCAGTTCGGAGGCTCCGAACACCGGGGAGCTGTTTTTT. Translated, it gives CASSSEAPNTGELFF.

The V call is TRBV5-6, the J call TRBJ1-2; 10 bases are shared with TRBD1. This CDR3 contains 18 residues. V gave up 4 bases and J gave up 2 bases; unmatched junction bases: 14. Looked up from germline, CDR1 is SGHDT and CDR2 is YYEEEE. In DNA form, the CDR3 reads TGTGCCAGCAGCCCGGACGGGGGACAGGGGCGCGGCAACTATGGCTACACCTTC. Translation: CASSPDGGQGRGNYGYTF.

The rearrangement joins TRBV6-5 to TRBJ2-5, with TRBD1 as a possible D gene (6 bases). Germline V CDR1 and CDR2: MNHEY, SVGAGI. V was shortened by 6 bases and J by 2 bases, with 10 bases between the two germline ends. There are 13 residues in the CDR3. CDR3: CASRRTDQETQYF. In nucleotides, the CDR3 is TGTGCCAGCAGGCGGACAGATCAAGAGACCCAGTACTTC.

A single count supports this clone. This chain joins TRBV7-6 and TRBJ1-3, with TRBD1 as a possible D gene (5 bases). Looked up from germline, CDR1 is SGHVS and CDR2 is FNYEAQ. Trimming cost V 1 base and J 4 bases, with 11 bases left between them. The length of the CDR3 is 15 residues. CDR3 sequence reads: CASSLVQGGGNTIYF. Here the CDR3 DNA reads TGTGCCAGCAGCTTAGTCCAGGGTGGGGGAAACACCATATATTTT.

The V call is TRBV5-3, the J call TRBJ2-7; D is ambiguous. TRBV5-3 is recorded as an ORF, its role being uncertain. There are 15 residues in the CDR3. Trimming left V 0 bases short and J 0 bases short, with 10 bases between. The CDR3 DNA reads TGTGCCAGAAGCTTGGTGTCGTACAGCTCCTACGAGCAGTACTTC. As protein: CARSLVSYSSYEQYF.

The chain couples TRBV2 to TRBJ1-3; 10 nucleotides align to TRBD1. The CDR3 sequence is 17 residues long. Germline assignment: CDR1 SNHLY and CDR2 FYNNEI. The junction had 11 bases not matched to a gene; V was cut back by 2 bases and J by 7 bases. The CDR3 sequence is CASSESRGRTGGNTIYF. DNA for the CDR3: TGTGCCAGCAGTGAATCCCGAGGGAGGACAGGGGGGAACACCATATATTTT.

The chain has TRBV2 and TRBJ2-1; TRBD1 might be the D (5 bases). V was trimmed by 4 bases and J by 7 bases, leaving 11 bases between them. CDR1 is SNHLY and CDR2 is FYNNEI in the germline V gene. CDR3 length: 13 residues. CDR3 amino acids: CASSGQGLNEQFF. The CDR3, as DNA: TGTGCCAGCAGTGGGCAGGGTTTGAATGAGCAGTTCTTC.

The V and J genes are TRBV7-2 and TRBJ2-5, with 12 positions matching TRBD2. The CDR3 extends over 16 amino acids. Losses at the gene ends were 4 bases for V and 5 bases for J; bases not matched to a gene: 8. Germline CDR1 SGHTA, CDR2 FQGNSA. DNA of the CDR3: TGTGCCAGCAGCTCCCATACTAGCGGGGGGCCGGAGACCCAGTACTTC. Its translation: CASSSHTSGGPETQYF.

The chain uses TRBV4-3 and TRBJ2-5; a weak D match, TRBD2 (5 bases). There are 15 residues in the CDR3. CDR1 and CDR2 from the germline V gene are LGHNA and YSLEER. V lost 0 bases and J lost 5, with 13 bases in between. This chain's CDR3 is CASSQEGSTRETQYF. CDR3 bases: TGCGCCAGCAGCCAAGAGGGGAGTACCCGGGAGACCCAGTACTTC.